A selection of T cell receptor beta chains follows, all from one sample in a study of OX40 agonist ivuxolimab in advanced cancers. Produced via immunoSEQ multiplex PCR; TCRdb's table is partial and in-frame only. The sample consists of about 76,000 clones, approximately 85% of them appearing once. The sequenced sample was CD4+ or CD8+ T cells sorted from blood, obtained in a trial of the OX40 agonist ivuxolimab. These receptors were taken from an adult with an advanced solid tumor such as melanoma, head and neck, liver or kidney cancer. CDR3s include the opening cysteine and the closing phenylalanine or tryptophan. D genes are given only for firm matches. Clone size is stated in some rows and not others, as once, few, many or a class when expanded.

D,V,size,J,length,DNA,CDR3
NA,TRBV27,NA,TRBJ2-1,12,TGTGCCAGCAGTAATGGACTCAATGAGCAGTTCTTC,CASSNGLNEQFF
TRBD2,TRBV5-1,NA,TRBJ2-1,15,TGCGCCAGCAGCTCCGGGACTAGCGTTGTCAATGAGCAGTTCTTC,CASSSGTSVVNEQFF
TRBD1,TRBV5-1,NA,TRBJ2-7,13,TGCGCCAGCAGCTTCCAGACAGGGCTCGAGCAGTACTTC,CASSFQTGLEQYF
TRBD1,TRBV6-6,NA,TRBJ2-7,15,TGTGCCAGCAGTAAACAGGGGGCTGGACCCTACGAGCAGTACTTC,CASSKQGAGPYEQYF
TRBD1,TRBV29-1,NA,TRBJ2-7,13,TGCAGCGTTGCATTCGGACAGGGGAACGAGCAGTACTTC,CSVAFGQGNEQYF
TRBD1,TRBV6-4,NA,TRBJ2-2,16,TGTGCCAGCAGTGATACAGGGGCCCCTAACACCGGGGAGCTGTTTTTT,CASSDTGAPNTGELFF
NA,TRBV4-2,NA,TRBJ1-3,14,TGTGCCAGCAGCCAAGATCTGAGCGGGAACACCATATATTTT,CASSQDLSGNTIYF
TRBD1,TRBV11-2,NA,TRBJ1-4,18,TGTGCCAGCAGCTTTAGGGACAGGGGCTGGGGAACTAATGAAAAACTGTTTTTT,CASSFRDRGWGTNEKLFF
NA,TRBV5-3,NA,TRBJ1-6,20,TGTGCCAGAACCTCTAGTACAGGCGGCCGGGGCCCTCCTTATAATTCACCCCTCCACTTT,CARTSSTGGRGPPYNSPLHF
NA,TRBV15,NA,TRBJ1-2,15,TGTGCCACCACAGTCGGGCCAGGGGCTAACTATGGCTACACCTTC,CATTVGPGANYGYTF
NA,TRBV14,NA,TRBJ1-5,12,TGTGCCAGCAGCCAGCCACCACAGCCCCAGCATTTT,CASSQPPQPQHF
NA,TRBV30,NA,TRBJ2-7,13,TGTGCCTGGAGTGTACAGGCATCCTACGAGCAGTACTTC,CAWSVQASYEQYF
TRBD1,TRBV5-1,NA,TRBJ2-5,15,TGCGCCAGCAGCTTATTCCAGGGGGCGAGGGAGACCCAGTACTTC,CASSLFQGARETQYF
NA,TRBV6-6,NA,TRBJ1-2,11,TGTGTCAGCAGTTATAAGGATGGCTACACCTTC,CVSSYKDGYTF
NA,TRBV19,NA,TRBJ2-3,16,TGTGCCAGTAGTACGTGGGGAGGAGCTAGCACAGATACGCAGTATTTT,CASSTWGGASTDTQYF
NA,TRBV27,NA,TRBJ1-1,13,TGTGCCAGCAGCCGACAGGAGAACACTGAAGCTTTCTTT,CASSRQENTEAFF
TRBD1,TRBV9,NA,TRBJ1-1,13,TGTGCCAGCAGAGCGACAGGGGGCTCAGAGGCTTTCTTT,CASRATGGSEAFF
NA,TRBV2,NA,TRBJ1-2,13,TGTGCCAGCAGTGAAGGGGGCAACTATGGCTACACCTTC,CASSEGGNYGYTF
TRBD1,TRBV18,few,TRBJ2-7,13,TGTGCCAGCTCAACGGGACAGATTTACGAGCAGTACTTC,CASSTGQIYEQYF
TRBD1,TRBV30,NA,TRBJ1-5,14,TGTGCCTGCAACCGGGACAGTAACAATCAGCCCCAGCATTTT,CACNRDSNNQPQHF
NA,TRBV18,once,TRBJ2-1,15,TGTGCCAGCTCACCATACTCTGGGGACGCTAGTGAGCAGTTCTTC,CASSPYSGDASEQFF
NA,TRBV7-3,NA,TRBJ2-2,14,TGTGCCAGCAGCCGGACAGTCGACACCGGGGAGCTGTTTTTT,CASSRTVDTGELFF
TRBD2,TRBV11-2,NA,TRBJ2-1,18,TGTGCCAGCAGCTTAGGGGGACTAGCGGGATGGGATTACAATGAGCAGTTCTTC,CASSLGGLAGWDYNEQFF
NA,TRBV11-2,NA,TRBJ2-3,13,TGTGCCAGCAACTTGACAGCCACAGATACGCAGTATTTT,CASNLTATDTQYF
TRBD2,TRBV6-5,NA,TRBJ2-2,14,TGTGCCAGCAAAGCGGGAGTCGAGGCCGGGGAGCTGTTTTTT,CASKAGVEAGELFF
NA,TRBV5-4,NA,TRBJ1-2,14,TGTGCCAGCAGCTTGGTCAACGGGGGCTATGGCTACACCTTC,CASSLVNGGYGYTF
TRBD2,TRBV6-5,NA,TRBJ2-7,13,TGTGCCAGCTCCGGACTAGCGGGATACGAGCAGTACTTC,CASSGLAGYEQYF
NA,TRBV5-8,NA,TRBJ1-1,13,TGTGCCAGCAGCCGACACGGAAACACTGAAGCTTTCTTT,CASSRHGNTEAFF
NA,TRBV4-1,NA,TRBJ1-3,16,TGCGCCAGCAGCCAAGAGGGGATACGCTCTGGAAACACCATATATTTT,CASSQEGIRSGNTIYF
TRBD1,TRBV9,NA,TRBJ1-3,15,TGTGCCAGCAGCGTAGCGGGACAGGATCCTGAGGCCATATATTTT,CASSVAGQDPEAIYF
TRBD1,TRBV5-1,NA,TRBJ2-6,18,TGCGCCAGCAGCTACAGGGGGCTTTTGGAGCCTGGGGCCAACGTCCTGACTTTC,CASSYRGLLEPGANVLTF
TRBD1,TRBV5-6,few,TRBJ1-5,16,TGTGCCAGCAGCTTGTTTGGCAGGGGGAACAATCAGCCCCAGCATTTT,CASSLFGRGNNQPQHF
NA,TRBV29-1,NA,TRBJ1-1,15,TGCAGCGTTGAAATCGAATACCTGCCACAGGCTGAAGCTTTCTTT,CSVEIEYLPQAEAFF
NA,TRBV4-2,NA,TRBJ2-4,13,TGTGCCAGCAGCCAAGCGAGGGGGGACATTCAGTACTTC,CASSQARGDIQYF
TRBD2,TRBV19,NA,TRBJ2-1,19,TGTGCCAGTAGTATGGCGACTAGCGGGACTGTCATTTTGTACAATGAGCAGTTCTTC,CASSMATSGTVILYNEQFF
NA,TRBV5-8,NA,TRBJ2-7,15,TGTGCCAGCAGCTTAAATAGGGGGGGGATTTACGAGCAGTACTTC,CASSLNRGGIYEQYF
NA,TRBV6-6,NA,TRBJ2-2,11,TGTGCCAGCAGTTCCACCGGGGAGCTGTTTTTT,CASSSTGELFF
NA,TRBV7-3,NA,TRBJ2-3,14,TGTGCCAGCAGCTCTGGAGGGAGCACAGATACGCAGTATTTT,CASSSGGSTDTQYF
TRBD1,TRBV7-9,NA,TRBJ2-7,16,TGTGCCAGCAGCTTAGTAACCGTCAGGGGGCCCCACGAGCAGTACTTC,CASSLVTVRGPHEQYF
NA,TRBV5-1,NA,TRBJ2-2,13,TGCGCCAGTCACAGGGTTGGGGCCGGGGAGCTGTTTTTT,CASHRVGAGELFF
NA,TRBV19,NA,TRBJ1-6,14,TGTGCCAGTAGTGAGGAGGGTAGGGAATCACCCCTCCACTTT,CASSEEGRESPLHF
NA,TRBV2,NA,TRBJ1-2,13,TGTGCCAGCAGTGAGTCCCTTAACTATGGCTACACCTTC,CASSESLNYGYTF
NA,TRBV7-2,NA,TRBJ2-5,15,TGTGCCAGCAGCTTCGACGGGCGGATCGGGGAGACCCAGTACTTC,CASSFDGRIGETQYF
NA,TRBV4-1,NA,TRBJ1-2,13,TGCGCCAGCAGCCACGTAGGCAACGATGGCTACACCTTC,CASSHVGNDGYTF
TRBD1,TRBV12-5,medium-sized,TRBJ2-7,15,TGTGCTAGTGGTTCTACCAGGGGGCCCACCTACGAGCAGTACTTC,CASGSTRGPTYEQYF
TRBD2,TRBV19,once,TRBJ2-4,13,TGTGCCAGTACCGGGACTAGCGGGAGAATTCAGTACTTC,CASTGTSGRIQYF
NA,TRBV6-1,once,TRBJ2-1,14,TGTGCCAGCAGTGAAAGTTACCCGACGTTAGAGCAGTTCTTC,CASSESYPTLEQFF
NA,TRBV20-1,few,TRBJ2-7,10,TGCAGTGCTGGTACCTACGAGCAGTACTTC,CSAGTYEQYF
NA,TRBV13,NA,TRBJ2-1,19,TGTGCCAGCAGCTTAGGCCAAGGCAGGGGGGTCTTTGGAGCCAATGAGCAGTTCTTC,CASSLGQGRGVFGANEQFF